Following are 8 T cell receptor beta chains from one sample sequenced in a study of cytomegalovirus exposure and HLA in healthy donors (dated by TCRdb to 2016 to 2017). Preparation of the library involved the immunoSEQ multiplex PCR assay. For the multiplex PCR, a mixture combining 60 forward primers for TCR Vbeta segments and 13 reverse primers for TCR Jbeta segments was used. TCRdb obtained this table from immuneACCESS and retained in-frame rearrangements with V and J assigned. These tables miss some clones; where compared with another copy, unresolved V genes account for less than half of the shortfall, and the remainder is unexplained. For this sample the table gives about 64,000 clones, of which about 80% were detected only once. Of the sample, 7.8% is held by the ten largest clones. Sequenced input: PBMCs. These receptors were collected from a man aged 18 to 29 in good health and CMV-seropositive.

This chain connects TRBV10-3 to TRBJ2-7, with D perhaps TRBD2 (5 bases). The CDR3 has 15 residues. V lost 0 bases and J 1 base, leaving 10 bases between the germline ends. CDR1 ENHRY and CDR2 SYGVKD come from the germline V gene. Written as DNA, the CDR3 is TGTGCCATCAGTGAGTCGTCGGGGAAATCCTACGAGCAGTACTTC. This gives the protein CAISESSGKSYEQYF.

The V and J genes are TRBV11-2 and TRBJ1-5, with TRBD1 matching over 7 bases. Germline V CDR1 and CDR2: SGHAT, FQNNGV. V lost 5 bases, J lost 1 base, and 5 bases stayed unmatched. CDR3 length: 15 amino acids. The CDR3 here is CASSDRQGSNQPQHF. The CDR3 coding sequence is TGTGCCAGCAGCGACAGACAGGGAAGCAATCAGCCCCAGCATTTT.

This clone appeared a single time. This sequence joins TRBV30 and TRBJ1-1, with a possible D match to TRBD1 (5 bases). The CDR3 extends over 17 amino acids. Trimming shortened V by 2 bases and J by 1 base, and 20 bases separated the two germline ends. Germline CDR1 and CDR2: GTSNPN and SVGIG (reference sequence). CDR3 sequence: CAWSLLRGGNPNTEAFF. CDR3 nucleotides: TGTGCCTGGAGTTTACTTAGGGGTGGGAATCCGAACACTGAAGCTTTCTTT.

V usage is TRBV7-2 and J usage is TRBJ1-5; D might be TRBD1 (5 bases). CDR1 and CDR2 from the germline V gene are SGHTA and FQGNSA. The CDR3 spans 14 residues. V was trimmed by 3 bases and J by 6 bases, leaving 12 bases between them. The CDR3 DNA sequence: TGTGCCAGCAGCTTGCGCGGCGGGGCTCAGCCCCAGCATTTT. Amino acids: CASSLRGGAQPQHF.

This rearrangement joins TRBV7-9 to TRBJ2-1; 8 bases agree with TRBD1. This CDR3 is built from 14 residues. Germline V gives CDR1 SEHNR, CDR2 FQNEAQ (reference sequence). Unmatched junction bases numbered 6, after V lost 2 bases and J lost 9 bases. The CDR3 loop is CASSLSTGDFEQFF. The DNA for the CDR3 is TGTGCCAGCAGCTTATCGACAGGGGACTTTGAGCAGTTCTTC.

This clone came up once. The chain uses TRBV30 and TRBJ2-1; 9 bases are shared with TRBD2. The CDR3 has 14 residues. The germline gives CDR1 GTSNPN, CDR2 SVGIG (reference sequence). J gave up 7 bases and V 1 base, and 5 bases lay outside the gene matches. This chain's CDR3 is CAWSASGGTNEQFF. Written as DNA, the CDR3 is TGTGCCTGGAGTGCCAGCGGGGGGACTAATGAGCAGTTCTTC.

The table lists this clone with a few counts. The rearrangement uses TRBV5-1 and TRBJ2-3; perhaps TRBD2 as D (6 bases). Per germline, CDR1 SGHRS and CDR2 YFSETQ. Trimming took off 5 bases at V and 4 bases at J, with 8 bases between the two ends. The CDR3 has 12 amino acids. The CDR3 protein is CASRGRPDTQYF. The CDR3 DNA reads as TGCGCCAGCAGAGGGAGGCCAGATACGCAGTATTTT.

The chain links TRBV5-4 to TRBJ1-4, with unresolved D. The CDR3 runs to 14 residues. Germline CDR1 reads SGHNT; CDR2 reads YYREEE (reference sequence). V dropped 4 bases and J dropped 8 bases, with 15 bases sitting between them. CDR3 sequence reads: CASSRDSKGEKLFF. CDR3 sequence (DNA): TGTGCCAGCAGCCGGGATAGCAAGGGCGAAAAACTGTTTTTT. Looking up the rest from reference TRBV5-4 and TRBJ1-4 gives the full variable domain: ETGVTQSPTHLIKTRGQQVTLRCSSQSGHNTVSWYQQALGQGPQFIFQYYREEENGRGNFPPRFSGLQFPNYSSELNVNALELDDSALYLCASSRDSKGEKLFFGSGTQLSVL.